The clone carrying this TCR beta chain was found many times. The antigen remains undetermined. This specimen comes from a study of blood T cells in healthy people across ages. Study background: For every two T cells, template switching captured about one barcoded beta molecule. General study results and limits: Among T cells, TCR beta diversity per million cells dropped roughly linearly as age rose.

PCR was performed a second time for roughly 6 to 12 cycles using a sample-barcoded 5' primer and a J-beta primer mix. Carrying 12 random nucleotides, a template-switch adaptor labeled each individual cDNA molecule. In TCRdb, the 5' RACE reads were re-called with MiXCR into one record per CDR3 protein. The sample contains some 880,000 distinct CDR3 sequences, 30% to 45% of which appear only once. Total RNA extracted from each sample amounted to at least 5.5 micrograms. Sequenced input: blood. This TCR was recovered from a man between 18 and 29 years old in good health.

The CDR3 nucleotides read TGTGCCAGCAGTCCTGTTAGCACAGATACGCAGTATTTT. This sequence encodes CASSPVSTDTQYF. The chain combines TRBV11-2 with TRBJ2-3; D unresolved. The CDR3 totals 13 residues. Germline CDR1 SGHAT, CDR2 FQNNGV. The V and J ends lost 6 bases and 0 bases respectively, with 7 bases between them.